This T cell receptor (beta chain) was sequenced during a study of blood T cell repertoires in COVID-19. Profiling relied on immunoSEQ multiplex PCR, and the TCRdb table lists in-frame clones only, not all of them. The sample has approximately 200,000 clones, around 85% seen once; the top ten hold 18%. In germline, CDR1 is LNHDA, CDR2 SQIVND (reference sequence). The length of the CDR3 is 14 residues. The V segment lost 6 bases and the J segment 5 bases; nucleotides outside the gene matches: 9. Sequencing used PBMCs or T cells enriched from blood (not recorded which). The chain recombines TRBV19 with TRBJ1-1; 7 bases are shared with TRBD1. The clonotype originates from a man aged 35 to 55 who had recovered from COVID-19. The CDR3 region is CASSVDRESTEAFF. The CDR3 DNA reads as TGTGCCAGTAGCGTCGACAGGGAGTCGACTGAAGCTTTCTTT.